These 24 T cell receptor beta chains were all obtained from the same sample, sequenced in a study of T cells in Graves' hyperthyroidism and ophthalmopathy. There were TCR beta CDR3 regions amplified from RNA transcripts. First-round RT-PCR targeting the TCR CDR3 was performed with the HTBI primer set. Each CDR3 protein gets one entry after TCRdb re-called the multiplex PCR reads with MiXCR. The sample has hundreds of thousands of distinct CDR3 sequences; 14% to 15% are singletons. Sequencing was done on a sample of blood. Receptors originate from a woman aged 25 to 39 with Graves' hyperthyroidism.

This clonotype was counted many times. The chain links TRBV20-1 to TRBJ1-1; 7 positions match TRBD1. Germline CDR1 is DFQATT and CDR2 is SNEGSKA (reference sequence). This CDR3 is 15 amino acids long. With 4 bases clipped from V and 4 bases from J, the junction kept 12 bases outside the gene matches. CDR3 region: CSATHAGQPGTEAFF. In DNA, the CDR3 is TGCAGTGCTACCCACGCGGGACAGCCGGGCACTGAAGCTTTCTTT.

This clonotype was recorded at least ten times. The gene calls are TRBV4-1 and TRBJ2-7, with D tentatively TRBD1 (5 bases). V was trimmed by 4 bases and J by 6 bases, leaving 22 bases between them. The CDR3 is 16 residues long. Germline V gene sequence: CDR1 MGHRA, CDR2 YSYEKL. The CDR3 sequence is CASSPAAGRLVGEQYF. DNA of the CDR3: TGCGCCAGCAGCCCAGCAGCAGGGCGGCTCGTGGGCGAGCAGTACTTC.

The rearrangement joins TRBV19 to TRBJ1-1; D is perhaps TRBD1 (6 bases). Trimming pared 3 bases from V and 1 base from J, leaving 12 bases between. Germline assignment: CDR1 LNHDA and CDR2 SQIVND (reference sequence). The CDR3 is made up of 15 amino acids. The CDR3: CASSISARGNTEAFF. For the CDR3, the DNA is TGTGCCAGTAGTATTTCCGCCAGGGGGAACACTGAAGCTTTCTTT.

This clonotype was counted only a few times. This chain links TRBV7-9 with TRBJ1-5, with D unclear. This CDR3 has 16 residues. Germline-derived CDR1 and CDR2 are SEHNR and FQNEAQ (reference sequence). V dropped 4 bases and J dropped 4 bases, with 17 bases sitting between them. The CDR3 sequence is CASSSSAAPLNQPQHF. The CDR3 nucleotides read TGTGCCAGCAGCTCCTCCGCGGCCCCACTTAATCAGCCCCAGCATTTT.

This clonotype has at least ten counts. Because the CDR3's place on the DNA is in doubt, the DNA is left out and the CDR3 is given as listed by TCRdb. This chain links TRBV28 with TRBJ2-1; TRBD1, the table's D call, lacks a check against the DNA. Counting both end residues, the CDR3 totals 14 amino acids. Germline V gene sequence: CDR1 MDHEN, CDR2 SYDVKM. The CDR3 sequence is CASSSSGQGSEQFF.

The chain is built from TRBV7-2 and TRBJ1-2, with a weak D call TRBD1 (6 bases). Germline V gene data show CDR1 as SGHTA and CDR2 as FQGNSA. The V end was cut by 7 bases, the J end by 4 bases, with 19 bases between. This CDR3 region has 15 residues. The CDR3 nucleotides read TGTGCCAGCACCGAGGGGGGGGGAGAGGGCTATGGCTACACCTTC. Its translation is CASTEGGGEGYGYTF.

This clonotype was observed many times. In DNA form, the CDR3 reads TGTGCCAGCTCACCACAAAGACAGGGGGCCGGCACCGGGGAGCTGTTTTTT. Its translation is CASSPQRQGAGTGELFF. V usage is TRBV18 and J usage is TRBJ2-2; TRBD1 aligns across 10 bases. The germline gives CDR1 KGHSH, CDR2 LQKENI. J lost 4 bases, V lost 1 base, and 6 bases had no gene match. There are 17 residues in the CDR3.

This clonotype was seen many times. The chain links TRBV12-3 or TRBV12-4 to TRBJ2-3; D gene uncertain. Trimming took off 3 bases at V and 2 bases at J, with 6 bases between the two ends. The CDR3 spans 13 residues. The CDR3 coding sequence is TGTGCCAGCAGTTTTTTCACCACAGATACGCAGTATTTT. It specifies CASSFFTTDTQYF.

The chain links TRBV20-1 to TRBJ2-4, with D possibly TRBD2 on 5 matching bases. Germline loops: CDR1 DFQATT, CDR2 SNEGSKA (reference sequence). Trimming cost V 3 bases and J 1 base, with 16 bases left between them. There are 16 residues in the CDR3. CDR3 DNA sequence: TGCAGTGCTAGCTCTCCCCCGGGGTGGGCCAAAAACATTCAGTACTTC. It specifies CSASSPPGWAKNIQYF.

As regards this clonotype: The junction does not match germline at one end; this may be a read error. The chain couples TRBV7-7 to TRBJ2-1; 11 bases line up with TRBD2. Germline V gene data show CDR1 as SSHAT and CDR2 as FNYEAQ (reference sequence). The CDR3 runs to 15 residues. The chain's CDR3 is CASSPTSGRNHEQFF. The CDR3 DNA reads as TGTGCTAGCAGCCCTACTAGCGGGAGAAATCATGAGCAGTTCTTC.

This clonotype was recorded many times. The chain carries TRBV6-1 and TRBJ2-5; D might be TRBD2 (6 bases). This CDR3 is built from 16 residues. The germline gives CDR1 MNHNS, CDR2 SASEGT. V lost 5 bases and J 4 bases, leaving 20 bases between the germline ends. CDR3 DNA: TGTGCCAGCAGTCACCAAAGCCCTAAAGCGGGAGAGACCCAGTACTTC. This sequence encodes CASSHQSPKAGETQYF.

In this sample, this clonotype turned up many times. The CDR3 spells CASGLGTGASYEQYF. The CDR3 DNA follows: TGTGCCAGCGGTCTTGGGACAGGAGCCTCCTACGAGCAGTACTTC. The rearrangement links TRBV18 to TRBJ2-7; 8 bases are a match to TRBD1. The V segment lost 8 bases and the J segment 0 bases; nucleotides outside the gene matches: 9. Germline V CDR1 and CDR2: KGHSH, LQKENI. There are 15 residues in the CDR3.

V and J are TRBV20-1 and TRBJ2-2, with a weak D call TRBD1 (6 bases). Germline values: CDR1 DFQATT, CDR2 SNEGSKA (reference sequence). The CDR3 covers 14 residues. V lost 3 bases, J lost 3 bases, and 11 bases lay in between. The CDR3 DNA is TGCAGTGCTAGGGGCAGGGGCTACACCGGGGAGCTGTTTTTT. This gives the protein CSARGRGYTGELFF.

The rearrangement joins TRBV19 to TRBJ2-1, with D perhaps assigned TRBD1 or TRBD2 (6 bases each). The germline V gene has CDR1 LNHDA and CDR2 SQIVND (reference sequence). The V end was cut by 3 bases, the J end by 1 base, with 16 bases between. This CDR3 is built from 17 residues. CDR3: CASSMDGRGRSYNEQFF. The DNA for the CDR3 is TGTGCCAGTAGTATGGATGGTCGGGGGCGGTCCTACAATGAGCAGTTCTTC.

This clonotype was recorded at least ten times. The chain recombines TRBV29-1 with TRBJ1-2; 7 nucleotides align to TRBD1. Germline lookup yields CDR1 SQVTM and CDR2 ANQGSEA. This CDR3 contains 13 residues. The V and J ends lost 4 bases and 5 bases, in that order; junction bases with no gene match: 7. CDR3: CSVVARGGYGYTF. DNA for the CDR3: TGCAGCGTTGTGGCCAGGGGGGGATATGGCTACACCTTC.

The gene calls are TRBV11-2 and TRBJ2-2; D is ambiguous. This CDR3 has 15 residues. With 1 base removed from V and 5 bases from J, the gap between germline ends came to 11 bases. Germline CDR1 and CDR2: SGHAT and FQNNGV. CDR3 sequence (DNA): TGTGCCAGCAGCTTAGTAGTAGATCGGACCGGGGAGCTGTTTTTT. Its translation is CASSLVVDRTGELFF.

In its sample, this clonotype was seen a few times. One junction end disagrees with the germline gene, perhaps due to a read error. The J gene is TRBJ1-1, the V gene TRBV7-9; D unclear. The CDR3 covers 14 residues. In germline, CDR1 is SEHNR, CDR2 FQNEAQ (reference sequence). The CDR3 nucleotides are TGTGCCGGCAGCTTAAGTCTGGGCGGCACTGAAGCTTTCTTT. It specifies CAGSLSLGGTEAFF.

V gene TRBV5-8 combines with J gene TRBJ2-1, with D unresolved. CDR3 length: 12 amino acids. The germline V gene encodes CDR1 SGHTS and CDR2 YDEGEE. With 0 bases removed from V and 12 bases from J, the gap between germline ends came to 10 bases. DNA for the CDR3: TGTGCCAGCAGCTTGGCCAGGATGGGGCAGTTCTTC. It yields the protein CASSLARMGQFF.

The V call is TRBV19, the J call TRBJ2-5; TRBD2 agrees at 7 bases. The CDR3 consists of 15 residues. With V trimmed by 4 bases and J by 2 bases, 7 bases remained unmatched. The germline V gene encodes CDR1 LNHDA and CDR2 SQIVND (reference sequence). The CDR3 is CASSSGLEAQETQYF. The CDR3 DNA is TGTGCCAGTAGTAGTGGACTAGAAGCACAAGAGACCCAGTACTTC. Complete variable domain (other parts from reference TRBV19 and TRBJ2-5): DGGITQSPKYLFRKEGQNVTLSCEQNLNHDAMYWYRQDPGQGLRLIYYSQIVNDFQKGDIAEGYSVSREKKESFPLTVTSAQKNPTAFYLCASSSGLEAQETQYFGPGTRLLVL.

This clonotype was seen only a few times. The chain is built from TRBV6-4 and TRBJ1-5; 7 bases match TRBD1. Germline trimming cut 6 bases from V and 3 bases from J; bases unmatched to any gene: 5. The CDR3 covers 14 residues. Germline values: CDR1 MRHNA, CDR2 SNTAGT. CDR3 in DNA: TGTGCCAGCAGAGTTGGGACAGACAATCAGCCCCAGCATTTT. Protein: CASRVGTDNQPQHF.

Regarding this clonotype: This sequence may be a read error, since a much larger clone differs from it by one base. The rearrangement uses TRBV7-9 and TRBJ2-2; 7 nucleotides line up with TRBD2. The CDR3 contains 16 residues. The germline V gene encodes CDR1 SEHNR and CDR2 FQNEAQ (reference sequence). After removal of 1 base from V and 6 bases from J, the junction contained 8 bases not matched to a gene. The CDR3 nucleotides read TGTGCCAGCAGCTTAGGACGGCTAGCGGCATCCGGGGAGCTGTTTTTT. This codes for CASSLGRLAASGELFF.

The chain carries TRBV5-1 and TRBJ2-6, with 10 bases identical to TRBD1. Looked up from germline, CDR1 is SGHRS and CDR2 is YFSETQ. The CDR3 consists of 18 residues. V lost 4 bases, J lost 0 bases, and 7 bases stayed unmatched. The CDR3: CASSQTGGRLSGANVLTF. Written as DNA, the CDR3 is TGCGCCAGCAGCCAGACAGGGGGCAGGCTCTCTGGGGCCAACGTCCTGACTTTC.

The chain combines TRBV4-1 with TRBJ2-4; possibly TRBD2 for D (6 bases). V was cut by 3 bases and J by 6 bases, with 15 bases left in between. Germline values: CDR1 MGHRA, CDR2 YSYEKL. The CDR3 is made up of 15 amino acids. In nucleotides, the CDR3 is TGCGCCAGCAGCCAGACGGGAGATGGATCAAACATTCAGTACTTC. Its protein is CASSQTGDGSNIQYF.

This clonotype was seen at least ten times. V is TRBV3-1 and J is TRBJ1-5; D is uncertain. V shed 1 base and J shed 6 bases, with 10 bases lying between them. Per germline, CDR1 LGHDT and CDR2 YNNKEL (reference sequence). The CDR3 totals 14 residues. Here the CDR3 DNA reads TGTGCCAGCAGCCAAGTGAGTGGTGCTCAGCCCCAGCATTTT. It encodes CASSQVSGAQPQHF.